This T cell receptor beta chain comes out of a study of beta chain features in type 1 diabetes. Study findings and constraints: A potential influence of HLA type upon TCRB rearrangement remained unresolved herein.

The germline V gene has CDR1 MNHEY and CDR2 SVGAGI. The V end lost 2 bases, the J end lost 6 bases, and 10 bases lay between the germline ends. The CDR3 runs 13 residues. What was sequenced were expressed TCRB transcripts, since all of the isolated RNA had been reverse transcribed. Using immunoSEQ multiplex PCR, the repertoire was profiled, and TCRdb retains in-frame clones only, with some absent. The sample yields hundreds of thousands of clones, 13% to 15% seen once. A remark on this clone: Its antigen is as yet unknown.

Sequencing used central memory CD4+ T cells from blood. The clonotype was recovered from a man aged 30 to 45 in good health. The rearrangement joins TRBV6-5 to TRBJ1-1; D is undetermined. The CDR3 region has the DNA TGTGCCAGCAGTTACCTTAATCGGGCTGAAGCTTTCTTT. As protein: CASSYLNRAEAFF.